This T cell receptor beta chain was captured in a study of response to subunit inactivated influenza vaccine. TCRdb processed the RT-PCR reads anew with MiXCR; each CDR3 protein has one entry. This repertoire shows hundreds of thousands of distinct CDR3 sequences, approximately 17% found once; its top ten account for roughly a tenth. Germline values: CDR1 DFQATT, CDR2 SNEGSKA (reference sequence). The CDR3 loop spans 14 amino acids. Trimming shortened V by 0 bases and J by 2 bases, and 11 bases separated the two germline ends. This sequence originates from a man in his fifties who received an inactivated influenza vaccine. The J gene is TRBJ2-7, the V gene TRBV20-1, with D tentatively TRBD1 (5 bases). The specimen comprised PBMCs from blood, sampled roughly 5 days after vaccination. In DNA form, the CDR3 reads TGCAGTGCTAGAGATAGGGGAAACCCCTACGAGCAGTACTTC. Translating it yields CSARDRGNPYEQYF.